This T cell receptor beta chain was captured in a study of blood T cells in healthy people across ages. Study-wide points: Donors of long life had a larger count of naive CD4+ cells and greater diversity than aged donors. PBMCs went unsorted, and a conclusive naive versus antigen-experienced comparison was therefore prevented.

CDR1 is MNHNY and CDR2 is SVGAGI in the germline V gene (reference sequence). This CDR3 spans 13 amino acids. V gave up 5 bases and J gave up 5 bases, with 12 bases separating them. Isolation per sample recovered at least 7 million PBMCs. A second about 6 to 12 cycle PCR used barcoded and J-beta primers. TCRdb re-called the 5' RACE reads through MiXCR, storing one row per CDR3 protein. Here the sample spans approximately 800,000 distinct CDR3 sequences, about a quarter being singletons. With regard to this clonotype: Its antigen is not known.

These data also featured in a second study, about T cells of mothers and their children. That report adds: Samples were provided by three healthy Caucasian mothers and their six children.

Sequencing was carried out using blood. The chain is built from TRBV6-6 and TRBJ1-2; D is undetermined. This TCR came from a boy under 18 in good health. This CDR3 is CASSPGVGYGYTF. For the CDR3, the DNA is TGTGCCAGCAGTCCTGGAGTTGGGTATGGCTACACCTTC.